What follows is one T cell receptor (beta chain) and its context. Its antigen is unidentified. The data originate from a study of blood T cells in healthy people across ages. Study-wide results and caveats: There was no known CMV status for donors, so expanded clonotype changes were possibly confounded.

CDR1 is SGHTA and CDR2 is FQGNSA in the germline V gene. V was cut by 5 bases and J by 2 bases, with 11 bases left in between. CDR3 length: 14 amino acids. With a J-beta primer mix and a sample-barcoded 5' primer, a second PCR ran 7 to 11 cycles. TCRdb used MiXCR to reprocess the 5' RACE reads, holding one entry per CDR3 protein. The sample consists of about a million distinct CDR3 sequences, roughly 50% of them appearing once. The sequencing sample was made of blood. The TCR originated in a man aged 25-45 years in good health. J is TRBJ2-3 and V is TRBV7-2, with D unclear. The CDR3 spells CASSNGPYTDTQYF. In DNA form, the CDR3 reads TGTGCCAGCAGCAATGGGCCTTACACAGATACGCAGTATTTT.